These 21 T cell receptor beta chains share one sample of origin, sequenced in a study of regulatory T cells in long-lasting Graves disease. The time point is: persistent/refractory GD, antithyroid drugs over 5 years with positive TRAb. Preparation of the TCR library used RNA extracted from PBMCs. Researchers made TCR beta libraries by using iRepertoire HTBI primers and running Arm-PCR on CDR3 regions. MiXCR was run by TCRdb on the multiplex PCR reads, yielding one entry per CDR3 protein. The sample holds about 470,000 distinct CDR3 sequences, around 21% seen once. Specimen: peripheral blood mononuclear cells (PBMCs), collected when the disease was refractory, from a patient treated with antithyroid drugs. Source of these receptors: a female donor with Graves disease.

This clonotype was seen a handful of times. The gene calls are TRBV5-1 and TRBJ2-2, with a weak D call TRBD2 (6 bases). The CDR3 totals 16 residues. Trimming cost V 4 bases and J 1 base, with 14 bases left between them. The germline V gene encodes CDR1 SGHRS and CDR2 YFSETQ. The CDR3 region is CASSRGSGVNTGELFF. The CDR3 DNA is TGCGCCAGCAGCCGGGGTAGCGGAGTGAACACCGGGGAGCTGTTTTTT.

This clonotype occurred a few times. This sequence joins TRBV18 and TRBJ2-2, with TRBD2 matching 8 bases. Germline V CDR1 and CDR2: KGHSH, LQKENI. This CDR3 region has 17 residues. Unmatched junction bases numbered 4, after V lost 1 base and J lost 0 bases. The CDR3 nucleotides read TGTGCCAGCTCACCACGAGCGGGAGCGGCGAACACCGGGGAGCTGTTTTTT. This encodes CASSPRAGAANTGELFF.

This clonotype occurred a few times. The chain carries TRBV11-2 and TRBJ1-1; TRBD1 might be the D (5 bases). CDR1 is SGHAT, CDR2 FQNNGV, per germline. This CDR3 is 16 amino acids long. Trimming pared 5 bases from V and 0 bases from J, leaving 16 bases between. This CDR3 is CASSQLGGRMNTEAFF. CDR3 DNA sequence: TGTGCCAGCAGCCAACTTGGGGGGAGGATGAACACTGAAGCTTTCTTT.

V is TRBV7-2 and J is TRBJ2-1, with D possibly being TRBD1 or TRBD2 (5 bases each). Germline V gene lookup returns CDR1 SGHTA and CDR2 FQGNSA. The V gene lost 6 bases and the J gene lost 4 bases, with 16 bases spanning the gap. This CDR3 is 15 amino acids long. This chain's CDR3 is CASRNYPGLYNEQFF. The CDR3 nucleotides read TGTGCCAGCAGGAATTATCCGGGGCTGTACAATGAGCAGTTCTTC.

This clonotype was detected ten times or more. The chain employs TRBV6-1 and TRBJ2-5; D may match TRBD1 or TRBD2 (5 bases each). Germline V lookup: CDR1 MNHNS, CDR2 SASEGT. The CDR3 loop spans 11 amino acids. V gave up 11 bases and J gave up 5 bases, with 12 bases separating them. CDR3 in amino acids: CAAKGSETQYF. The CDR3 nucleotides read TGTGCCGCAAAGGGGAGTGAGACCCAGTACTTC.

This sequence joins TRBV24-1 and TRBJ2-3; D possibly corresponds to TRBD1 (7 bases). CDR1 and CDR2 (germline): KGHDR, SFDVKD. CDR3 size: 17 residues. Trimming took off 7 bases at V and 2 bases at J, with 21 bases between the two ends. CDR3 region: CATRPSEVRGDTDTQYF. The DNA of the CDR3 is TGTGCCACCAGACCCAGCGAAGTCAGGGGGGACACAGATACGCAGTATTTT.

This clonotype was seen only a few times. The V call is TRBV6-5, the J call TRBJ2-1; 7 bases are a match to TRBD2. V lost 2 bases and J lost 6; bases outside the gene matches: 7. From germline, CDR1 is MNHEY and CDR2 SVGAGI. There are 15 residues in the CDR3. The CDR3 here is CASSYAGVTTNEQFF. CDR3 sequence (DNA): TGTGCCAGCAGTTACGCGGGAGTAACCACCAATGAGCAGTTCTTC.

This clonotype was counted ten times or more. The rearrangement joins TRBV3-1 to TRBJ2-5; D call uncertain. Germline lookup yields CDR1 LGHDT and CDR2 YNNKEL (reference sequence). There are 12 residues in the CDR3. Trimming pared 8 bases from V and 7 bases from J, leaving 14 bases between. CDR3 sequence reads: CASYRKGATQYF. The DNA for the CDR3 is TGTGCCAGCTATCGAAAAGGCGCGACCCAGTACTTC.

Concerning this clonotype: This clone may be a read error of a much larger clone one base away. V is TRBV15 and J is TRBJ1-5; D possibly corresponds to TRBD1 (5 bases). Germline V CDR1 and CDR2: LNHNV, YYDKDF (reference sequence). The CDR3 sequence is 17 residues long. CDR3 sequence: CATSRAITGTRNRPQHF. In nucleotides, the CDR3 is TGTGCCACCAGCAGGGCTATTACCGGGACCCGCAATCGGCCCCAGCATTTT.

This clonotype has a handful of counts. This chain connects TRBV10-3 to TRBJ2-7; unclear D gene. Trimming removed 3 bases at V and 7 bases at J, with 7 bases between. Germline CDR1 reads ENHRY; CDR2 reads SYGVKD. CDR3 length: 11 amino acids. The CDR3 DNA sequence: TGTGCCATCAGTGAAAACTGGGAGCAGTACTTC. It specifies CAISENWEQYF.

As concerns this clonotype: A read error may explain this, as a much larger clone is one base away. The chain couples TRBV29-1 to TRBJ2-5; D gene unclear. This CDR3 is built from 12 residues. Per the germline V gene, CDR1 is SQVTM and CDR2 is ANQGSEA. CDR3 DNA: TGCAGCGTTGAAATAGGCGGCCAGACCCGGTACTTC. It specifies CSVEIGGQTRYF.

This clonotype was seen repeatedly, ten times or more. This chain links TRBV2 with TRBJ1-1; weak D call: TRBD1 (6 bases). V was cut by 5 bases and J by 0 bases, with 10 bases left in between. CDR1 and CDR2 (germline): SNHLY, FYNNEI. CDR3 length equals 14 residues. The CDR3 is CASSYRAVNTEAFF. CDR3 DNA: TGTGCCAGCAGTTACAGGGCGGTGAACACTGAAGCTTTCTTT.

This clonotype was picked up a small number of times. The rearrangement joins TRBV10-3 to TRBJ1-1; maybe TRBD1 (5 bases). Trimming took 8 bases from V and 2 from J, leaving 18 bases between them. This CDR3 has 15 amino acids. Germline CDR1 is ENHRY and CDR2 is SYGVKD. The CDR3 DNA is TGTGCCATCGGCGGGGGGAACGTCCGCAACACTGAAGCTTTCTTT. Protein product: CAIGGGNVRNTEAFF.

Notes on this clonotype: One junction end does not reproduce the germline sequence, and a read error may be involved. CDR3 amino acids: CASSDSTSGSLEIYNEQFF. DNA of the CDR3: TGTGCCAGCAGTGATTCGACTAGCGGGAGTCTTGAAATCTACAATGAGCAGTTCTTC. This chain joins TRBV6-9 and TRBJ2-1, with TRBD2 matching 12 bases. Germline CDR1 reads MNHGY; CDR2 reads SVAAGI. This CDR3 spans 19 amino acids.

Here the CDR3 reads CASSQEFGGFGIQYF. The CDR3 region has the DNA TGTGCCAGCAGCCAAGAGTTCGGGGGTTTCGGCATTCAGTACTTC. This chain links TRBV3-1 with TRBJ2-4, with a weak D call TRBD2 (6 bases). Germline CDR1 is LGHDT and CDR2 is YNNKEL (reference sequence). Trimming left V 0 bases short and J 9 bases short, with 15 bases between. The CDR3 loop spans 15 amino acids.

In this sample, this clonotype turned up a few times. The rearrangement joins TRBV15 to TRBJ2-2; D remains ambiguous. The CDR3 covers 15 residues. Germline V gene sequence: CDR1 LNHNV, CDR2 YYDKDF (reference sequence). Trimming pared 0 bases from V and 4 bases from J, leaving 9 bases between. The CDR3 DNA follows: TGTGCCACCAGCAGAGAGACGGTTACCACCGGGGAGCTGTTTTTT. Encoded protein: CATSRETVTTGELFF.

J is TRBJ2-7 and V is TRBV28; a weak D match, TRBD2 (5 bases). The CDR3 consists of 14 residues. Per the germline V gene, CDR1 is MDHEN and CDR2 is SYDVKM. V lost 5 bases and J 4 bases, leaving 15 bases between the germline ends. The CDR3 spells CASSPDGIGYEQYF. The CDR3 DNA follows: TGTGCCAGCAGTCCCGACGGGATCGGTTACGAGCAGTACTTC. Combining the CDR3 with reference TRBV28 and TRBJ2-7 gives the whole variable domain DVKVTQSSRYLVKRTGEKVFLECVQDMDHENMFWYRQDPGLGLRLIYFSYDVKMKEKGDIPEGYSVSREKKERFSLILESASTNQTSMYLCASSPDGIGYEQYFGPGTRLTVT.

This clonotype showed up many times. The rearrangement links TRBV20-1 to TRBJ1-3; perhaps TRBD1 as D (6 bases). Looked up from germline, CDR1 is DFQATT and CDR2 is SNEGSKA (reference sequence). The V end was cut by 1 base, the J end by 7 bases, with 17 bases between. CDR3 length: 15 amino acids. DNA for the CDR3: TGCAGTGCTAGAGCACACACAGGGCAGGGGAACACCATATATTTT. This codes for CSARAHTGQGNTIYF.

The genes are TRBV29-1 and TRBJ2-7; D is uncertain. This CDR3 has 11 amino acids. Germline values: CDR1 SQVTM, CDR2 ANQGSEA. The germline V and J ends were trimmed by 6 bases and 4 bases, with 10 bases remaining between them. The CDR3 sequence is CSVVRDYEQYF. The CDR3, as DNA: TGCAGCGTCGTAAGGGATTACGAGCAGTACTTC.

This clonotype was recorded at least ten times. The rearrangement links TRBV5-1 to TRBJ1-2; a weak D match, TRBD1 (5 bases). Germline values: CDR1 SGHRS, CDR2 YFSETQ. The CDR3 is 14 residues long. V was clipped by 0 bases and J by 8 bases, with 14 bases between them. DNA for the CDR3: TGCGCCAGCAGCTTGGCCGAGGGGCTGGAGGGCTACACCTTC. Translating it yields CASSLAEGLEGYTF.

The chain has TRBV25-1 and TRBJ1-5; 9 bases are a match to TRBD1. V trimming: 7 bases; J trimming: 4 bases; junction bases outside the gene matches: 8. The germline V gene has CDR1 MGHDK and CDR2 SYGVNS. This CDR3 comprises 15 residues. CDR3 sequence reads: CASTPDRGGNQPQHF. CDR3 DNA: TGTGCCAGCACGCCCGACAGGGGGGGGAATCAGCCCCAGCATTTT.